This T cell receptor beta chain was documented in a study of blood T cell repertoires in COVID-19. In the original processing: Quantification of nucleated cells was approximated via reference gene primer amplification. Libraries were prepared by immunoSEQ multiplex PCR; TCRdb keeps only in-frame clonotypes and omits some of them. Clone size and the V and J calls come from that table; the DNA yielded D and trimming. The sample lists 650,000 to 800,000 clones, 80% to 90% occurring once. The sample comprised peripheral blood. The source is a woman aged 18-29 years with acute or convalescent COVID-19.

This CDR3 reads CASSFGRRLFF. CDR3 nucleotide sequence: TGTGCCAGCAGTTTCGGTCGGAGGCTGTTTTTT. The V call is TRBV12-3 or TRBV12-4, the J call TRBJ2-2, with unresolved D. The CDR3 sequence is 11 residues long. The V and J ends lost 3 bases and 13 bases respectively, with 9 bases between them.